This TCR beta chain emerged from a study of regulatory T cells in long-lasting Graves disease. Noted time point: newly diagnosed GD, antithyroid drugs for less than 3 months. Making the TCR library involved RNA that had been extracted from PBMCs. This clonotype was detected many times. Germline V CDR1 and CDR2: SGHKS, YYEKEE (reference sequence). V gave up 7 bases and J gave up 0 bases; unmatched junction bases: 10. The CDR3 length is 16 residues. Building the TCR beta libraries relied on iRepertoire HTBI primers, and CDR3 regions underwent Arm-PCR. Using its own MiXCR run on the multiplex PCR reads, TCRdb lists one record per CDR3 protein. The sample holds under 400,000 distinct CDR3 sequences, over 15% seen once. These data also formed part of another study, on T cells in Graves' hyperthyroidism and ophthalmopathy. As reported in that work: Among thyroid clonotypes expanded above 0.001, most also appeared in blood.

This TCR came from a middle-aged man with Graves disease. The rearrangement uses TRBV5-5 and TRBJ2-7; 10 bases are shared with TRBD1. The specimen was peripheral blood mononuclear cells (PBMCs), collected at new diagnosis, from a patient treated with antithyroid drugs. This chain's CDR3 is CASRWGGQGYSYEQYF. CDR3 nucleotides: TGTGCCAGCCGGTGGGGGGGACAGGGGTACTCCTACGAGCAGTACTTC.